The present entry profiles one T cell receptor (beta chain) with its context. This record belongs to a study of PD-L1 blockade in urothelial cancer. Germline V gene lookup returns CDR1 SGHVS and CDR2 FQNEAQ. The CDR3 extends over 18 amino acids. V gave up 2 bases and J gave up 0 bases; unmatched junction bases: 5. The table came from immunoSEQ multiplex PCR; TCRdb's copy has only in-frame clones and leaves some out. The repertoire holds some 20,000 clones, with 88% as singletons. This sequence joins TRBV7-8 and TRBJ2-6, with 9 bases matching TRBD1. The input for sequencing was PBMCs, taken around atezolizumab (anti-PD-L1) treatment. The sequence came from a man aged 45-65 years with urothelial cancer. CDR3 sequence (DNA): TGTGCCAGCAGCTTAACCCGGGACAGGGTCTCTGGGGCCAACGTCCTGACTTTC. Translated, it gives CASSLTRDRVSGANVLTF. Using reference TRBV7-8 and TRBJ2-6 for the parts outside the CDR3, the full variable domain is GAGVSQSPRYKVAKRGQDVALRCDPISGHVSLFWYQQALGQGPEFLTYFQNEAQLDKSGLPSDRFFAERPEGSVSTLKIQRTQQEDSAVYLCASSLTRDRVSGANVLTFGAGSRLTVL.